The T cell receptor beta chain under discussion was sequenced for a study of blood T cell repertoires in COVID-19. Study overall: From T cells, B-cell-depleted T cells, or PBMCs came the material, which was cDNA or gDNA.

This clone was recorded once. Germline CDR1 SGHTA, CDR2 FQGNSA. V shed 3 bases and J shed 7 bases, with 11 bases lying between them. The CDR3 has 13 amino acids. Assay: immunoSEQ multiplex PCR; the TCRdb copy retains only in-frame clones and omits some. The sample carries approximately 330,000 clones, 65% to 90% recorded once. Material for sequencing was PBMCs or T cells enriched from blood (not recorded which). The J gene is TRBJ2-3, the V gene TRBV7-2, with D perhaps matching TRBD1 (5 bases). The receptor was derived from a woman aged 40 to 50 with acute COVID-19. The CDR3 protein is CASSLIRDNTQYF. In nucleotides, the CDR3 is TGTGCCAGCAGCTTGATCAGGGATAATACGCAGTATTTT.